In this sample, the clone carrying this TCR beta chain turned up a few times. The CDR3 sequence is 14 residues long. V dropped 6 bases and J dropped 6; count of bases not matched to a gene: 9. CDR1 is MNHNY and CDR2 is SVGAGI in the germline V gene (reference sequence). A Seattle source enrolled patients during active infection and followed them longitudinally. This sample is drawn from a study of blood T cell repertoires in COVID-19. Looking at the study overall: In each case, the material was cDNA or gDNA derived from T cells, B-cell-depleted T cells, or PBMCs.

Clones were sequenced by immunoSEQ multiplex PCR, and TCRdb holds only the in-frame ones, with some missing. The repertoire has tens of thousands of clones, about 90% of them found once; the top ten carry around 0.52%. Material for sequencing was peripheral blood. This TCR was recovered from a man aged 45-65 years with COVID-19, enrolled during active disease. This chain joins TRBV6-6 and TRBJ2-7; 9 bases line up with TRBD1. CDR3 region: CASSHRDRVSEQYF. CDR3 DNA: TGTGCCAGCAGCCACCGGGACAGGGTGAGCGAGCAGTACTTC.